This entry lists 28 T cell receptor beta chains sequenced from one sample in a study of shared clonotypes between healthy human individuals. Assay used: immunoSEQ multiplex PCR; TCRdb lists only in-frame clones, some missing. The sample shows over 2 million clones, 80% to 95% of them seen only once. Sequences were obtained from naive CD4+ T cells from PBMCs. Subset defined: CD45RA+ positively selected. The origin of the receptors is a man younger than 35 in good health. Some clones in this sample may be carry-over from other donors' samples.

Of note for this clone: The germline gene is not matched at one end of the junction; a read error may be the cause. CDR3 protein: CASRLGQGGRDTQYF. Here the CDR3 DNA reads TGTGCCAGCCGTTTAGGACAGGGAGGCCGAGATACGCAGTATTTT. The rearrangement links TRBV27 to TRBJ2-3; 8 nucleotides match TRBD1. The CDR3 consists of 15 residues. The germline gives CDR1 MNHEY, CDR2 SMNVEV (reference sequence).

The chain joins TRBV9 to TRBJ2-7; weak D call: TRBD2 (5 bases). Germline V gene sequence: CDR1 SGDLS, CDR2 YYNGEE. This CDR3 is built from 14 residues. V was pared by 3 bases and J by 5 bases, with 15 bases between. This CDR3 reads CASSARGGTDEQYF. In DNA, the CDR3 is TGTGCCAGCAGCGCGAGAGGAGGAACCGACGAGCAGTACTTC.

As DNA, the CDR3 is TGTGCCAGCCGAAACCACGGAGGAGATACGCAGTATTTT. This gives the protein CASRNHGGDTQYF. The chain carries TRBV6-6 and TRBJ2-3; tentative D call: TRBD2 (5 bases). This CDR3 is 13 amino acids long. Germline V gene data show CDR1 as MNHNY and CDR2 as SVGAGI (reference sequence). V lost 8 bases and J 5 bases, leaving 14 bases between the germline ends.

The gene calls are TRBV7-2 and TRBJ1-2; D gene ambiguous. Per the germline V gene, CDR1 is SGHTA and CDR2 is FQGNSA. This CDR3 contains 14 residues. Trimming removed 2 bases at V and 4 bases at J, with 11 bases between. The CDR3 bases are TGTGCCAGCAGCTTATCGGGCCTTTCCTATGGCTACACCTTC. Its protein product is CASSLSGLSYGYTF.

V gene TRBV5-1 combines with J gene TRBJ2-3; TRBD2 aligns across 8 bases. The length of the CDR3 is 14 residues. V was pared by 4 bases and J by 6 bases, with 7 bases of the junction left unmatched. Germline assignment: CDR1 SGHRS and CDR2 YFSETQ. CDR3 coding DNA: TGCGCCAGCAGCCCCGGGACTAGTAAGGATACGCAGTATTTT. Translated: CASSPGTSKDTQYF. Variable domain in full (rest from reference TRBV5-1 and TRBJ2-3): KAGVTQTPRYLIKTRGQQVTLSCSPISGHRSVSWYQQTPGQGLQFLFEYFSETQRNKGNFPGRFSGRQFSNSRSEMNVSTLELGDSALYLCASSPGTSKDTQYFGPGTRLTVL.

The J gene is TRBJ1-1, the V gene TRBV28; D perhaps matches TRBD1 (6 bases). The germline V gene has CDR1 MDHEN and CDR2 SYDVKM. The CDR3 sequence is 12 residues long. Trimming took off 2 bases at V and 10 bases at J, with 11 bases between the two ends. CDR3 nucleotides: TGTGCCAGCAGTTTAGTGGGGGGCTCAGCTTTCTTT. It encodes CASSLVGGSAFF.

The CDR3 spells CASSLSSSTKLVSGANVLTF. The CDR3, as DNA: TGCGCCAGCAGCTTGTCGTCTAGTACTAAGTTGGTCTCTGGGGCCAACGTCCTGACTTTC. The rearrangement joins TRBV5-1 to TRBJ2-6; D remains unclear. The CDR3 is 20 residues long. Germline CDR1 reads SGHRS; CDR2 reads YFSETQ. Deletions cut 1 base from V and 0 bases from J, with 20 bases between.

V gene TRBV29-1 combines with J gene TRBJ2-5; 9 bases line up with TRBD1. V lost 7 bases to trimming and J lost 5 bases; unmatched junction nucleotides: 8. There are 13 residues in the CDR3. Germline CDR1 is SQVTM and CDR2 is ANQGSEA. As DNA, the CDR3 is TGCAGCGCTCACAGGGGGCGGGAGGAGACCCAGTACTTC. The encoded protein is CSAHRGREETQYF.

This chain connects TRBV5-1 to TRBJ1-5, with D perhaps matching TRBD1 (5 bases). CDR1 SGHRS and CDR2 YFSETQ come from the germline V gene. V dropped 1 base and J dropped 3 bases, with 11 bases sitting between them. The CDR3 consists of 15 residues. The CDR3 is CASSLMGGNNQPQHF. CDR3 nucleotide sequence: TGCGCCAGCAGCTTGATGGGGGGGAACAATCAGCCCCAGCATTTT.

CDR3 amino acids: CASSESLGRVETQYF. CDR3 sequence (DNA): TGTGCCAGCAGTGAATCTTTGGGGCGAGTGGAGACCCAGTACTTC. This chain uses TRBV25-1 with TRBJ2-5; D may be TRBD1 (5 bases). The CDR3 loop spans 15 amino acids. Trimming left V 1 base short and J 5 bases short, with 14 bases between. The germline V gene has CDR1 MGHDK and CDR2 SYGVNS.

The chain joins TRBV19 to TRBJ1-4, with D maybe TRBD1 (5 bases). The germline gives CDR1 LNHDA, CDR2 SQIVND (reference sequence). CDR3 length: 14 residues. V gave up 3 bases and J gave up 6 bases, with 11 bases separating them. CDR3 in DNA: TGTGCCAGTAGTATTGGCTCGGGGGATGAAAAACTGTTTTTT. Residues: CASSIGSGDEKLFF.

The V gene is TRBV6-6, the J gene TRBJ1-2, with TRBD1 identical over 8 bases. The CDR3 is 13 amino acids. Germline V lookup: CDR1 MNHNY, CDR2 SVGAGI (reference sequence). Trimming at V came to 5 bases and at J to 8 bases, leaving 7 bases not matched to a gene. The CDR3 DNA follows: TGTGCCAGCAGTCCGGGACAGGTATACGGCTACACCTTC. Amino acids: CASSPGQVYGYTF.

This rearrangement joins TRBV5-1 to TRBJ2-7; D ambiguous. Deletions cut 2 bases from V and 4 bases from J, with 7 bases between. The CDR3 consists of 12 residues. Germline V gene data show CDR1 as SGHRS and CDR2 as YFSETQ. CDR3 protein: CASSLSLYEQYF. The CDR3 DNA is TGCGCCAGCAGCTTAAGCCTTTACGAGCAGTACTTC.

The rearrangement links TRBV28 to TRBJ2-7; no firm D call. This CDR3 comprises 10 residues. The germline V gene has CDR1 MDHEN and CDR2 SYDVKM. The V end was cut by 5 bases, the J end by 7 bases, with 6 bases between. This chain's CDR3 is CASSHMEQYF. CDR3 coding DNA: TGTGCCAGCAGTCATATGGAGCAGTACTTC.

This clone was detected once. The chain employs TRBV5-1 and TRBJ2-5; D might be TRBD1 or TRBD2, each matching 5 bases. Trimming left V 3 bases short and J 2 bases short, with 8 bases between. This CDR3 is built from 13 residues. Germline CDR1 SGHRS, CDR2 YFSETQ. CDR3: CASSWGSQETQYF. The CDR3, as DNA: TGCGCCAGCAGCTGGGGGAGTCAAGAGACCCAGTACTTC.

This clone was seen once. Here the CDR3 reads CAYSRGQGLRDEKLFF. The DNA for the CDR3 is TGTGCCTACAGCAGAGGACAGGGGCTTCGGGACGAAAAACTGTTTTTT. The chain links TRBV2 to TRBJ1-4; 9 bases match TRBD1. CDR1 and CDR2 (germline): SNHLY, FYNNEI. V was clipped by 11 bases and J by 8 bases; unmatched bases: 18. The CDR3 spans 16 residues.

The CDR3 DNA reads TGTGCCAGCAGTTCTAGCGGGGGATTCGTCGGGGAGCTGTTTTTT. Translation gives CASSSSGGFVGELFF. The chain recombines TRBV28 with TRBJ2-2; 10 bases fit TRBD2. Germline lookup yields CDR1 MDHEN and CDR2 SYDVKM. The CDR3 length is 15 residues. V shed 4 bases, J shed 7 bases, and the junction held 6 bases outside the gene matches.

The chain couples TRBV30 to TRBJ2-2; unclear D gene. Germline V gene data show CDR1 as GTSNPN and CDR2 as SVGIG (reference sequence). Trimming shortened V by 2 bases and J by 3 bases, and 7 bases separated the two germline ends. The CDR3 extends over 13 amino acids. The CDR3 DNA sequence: TGTGCCTGGAGTCAGGCAGACACCGGGGAGCTGTTTTTT. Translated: CAWSQADTGELFF.

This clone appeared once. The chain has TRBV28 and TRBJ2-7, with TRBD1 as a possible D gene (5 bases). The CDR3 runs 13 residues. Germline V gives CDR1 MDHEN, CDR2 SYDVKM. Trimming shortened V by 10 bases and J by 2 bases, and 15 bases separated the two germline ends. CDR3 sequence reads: CATKARTTYEQYF. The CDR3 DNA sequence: TGTGCCACCAAGGCGCGGACAACCTACGAGCAGTACTTC.

CDR3 DNA: TGTGCCAGCAGCTCTGGTTTAAGCGGGAGGGTAGATACGCAGTATTTT. This codes for CASSSGLSGRVDTQYF. V is TRBV7-2 and J is TRBJ2-3; 10 bases are shared with TRBD2. The CDR3 consists of 16 residues. With V trimmed by 4 bases and J by 5 bases, 9 bases remained unmatched. Germline loops: CDR1 SGHTA, CDR2 FQGNSA.

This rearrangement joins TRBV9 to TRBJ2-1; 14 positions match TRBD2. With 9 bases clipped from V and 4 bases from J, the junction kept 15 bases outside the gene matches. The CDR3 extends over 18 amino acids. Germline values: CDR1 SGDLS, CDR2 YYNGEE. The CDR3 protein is CATGGGLAGVSGYNEQFF. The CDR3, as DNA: TGTGCCACCGGTGGGGGACTAGCGGGAGTATCTGGATACAATGAGCAGTTCTTC.

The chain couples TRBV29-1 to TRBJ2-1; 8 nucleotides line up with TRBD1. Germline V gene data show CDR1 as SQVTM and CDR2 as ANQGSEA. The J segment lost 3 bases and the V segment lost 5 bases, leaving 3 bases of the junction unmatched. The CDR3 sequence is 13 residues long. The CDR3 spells CSVSGGNYNEQFF. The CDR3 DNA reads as TGCAGCGTTTCAGGGGGCAACTACAATGAGCAGTTCTTC.

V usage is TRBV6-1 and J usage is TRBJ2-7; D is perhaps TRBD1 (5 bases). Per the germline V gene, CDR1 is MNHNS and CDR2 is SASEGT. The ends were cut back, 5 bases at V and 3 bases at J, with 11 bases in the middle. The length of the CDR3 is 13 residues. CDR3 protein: CASSKTADYEQYF. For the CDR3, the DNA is TGTGCCAGCAGTAAGACAGCCGACTACGAGCAGTACTTC.

CDR3 protein: CASSLSAGSEAFF. In nucleotides, the CDR3 is TGTGCCAGCAGTCTATCAGCGGGGAGTGAAGCTTTCTTT. The rearrangement links TRBV28 to TRBJ1-1, with D uncertain. The V and J ends lost 5 bases and 7 bases respectively, with 14 bases between them. CDR3 length equals 13 residues. The germline V gene has CDR1 MDHEN and CDR2 SYDVKM.

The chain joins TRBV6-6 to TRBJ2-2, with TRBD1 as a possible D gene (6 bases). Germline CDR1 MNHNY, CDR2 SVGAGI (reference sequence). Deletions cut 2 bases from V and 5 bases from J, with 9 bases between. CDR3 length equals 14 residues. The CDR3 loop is CASSYVGQTGELFF. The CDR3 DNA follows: TGTGCCAGCAGTTACGTTGGACAGACCGGGGAGCTGTTTTTT.

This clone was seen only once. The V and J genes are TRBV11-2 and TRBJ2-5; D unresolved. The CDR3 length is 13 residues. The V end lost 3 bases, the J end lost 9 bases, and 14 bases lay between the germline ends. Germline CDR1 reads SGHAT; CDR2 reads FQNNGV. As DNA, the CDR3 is TGTGCCAGCAGCTTCGAGGTGGGGAATCCCCAGTACTTC. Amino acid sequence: CASSFEVGNPQYF. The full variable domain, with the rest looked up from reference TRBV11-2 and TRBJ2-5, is EAGVAQSPRYKIIEKRQSVAFWCNPISGHATLYWYQQILGQGPKLLIQFQNNGVVDDSQLPKDRFSAERLKGVDSTLKIQPAKLEDSAVYLCASSFEVGNPQYFGPGTRLLVL.

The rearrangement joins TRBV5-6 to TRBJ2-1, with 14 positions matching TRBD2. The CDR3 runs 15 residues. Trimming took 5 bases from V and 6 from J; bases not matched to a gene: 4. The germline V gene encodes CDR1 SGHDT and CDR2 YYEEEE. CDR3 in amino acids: CASRGTSGSGNEQFF. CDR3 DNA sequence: TGTGCCAGCAGGGGGACTAGCGGGAGTGGCAATGAGCAGTTCTTC.

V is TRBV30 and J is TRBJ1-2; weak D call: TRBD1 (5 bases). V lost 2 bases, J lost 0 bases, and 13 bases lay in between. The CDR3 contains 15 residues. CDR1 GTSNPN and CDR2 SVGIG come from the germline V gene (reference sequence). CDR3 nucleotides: TGTGCCTGGAGTCGGACATTCCCTACTAACTATGGCTACACCTTC. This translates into CAWSRTFPTNYGYTF.